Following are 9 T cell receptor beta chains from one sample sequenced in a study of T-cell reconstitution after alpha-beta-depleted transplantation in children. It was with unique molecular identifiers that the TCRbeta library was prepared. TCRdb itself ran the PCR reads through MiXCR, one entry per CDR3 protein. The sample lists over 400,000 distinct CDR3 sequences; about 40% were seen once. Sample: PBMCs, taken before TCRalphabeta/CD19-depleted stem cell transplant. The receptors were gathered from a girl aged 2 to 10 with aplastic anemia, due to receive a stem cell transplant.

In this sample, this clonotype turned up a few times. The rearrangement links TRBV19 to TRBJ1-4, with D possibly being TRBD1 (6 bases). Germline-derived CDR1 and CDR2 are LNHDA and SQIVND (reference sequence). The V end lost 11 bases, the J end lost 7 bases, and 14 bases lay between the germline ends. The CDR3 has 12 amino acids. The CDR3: CAGGQPGEKLFF. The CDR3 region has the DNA TGTGCCGGAGGACAGCCTGGTGAAAAACTGTTTTTT. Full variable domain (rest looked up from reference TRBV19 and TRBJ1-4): DGGITQSPKYLFRKEGQNVTLSCEQNLNHDAMYWYRQDPGQGLRLIYYSQIVNDFQKGDIAEGYSVSREKKESFPLTVTSAQKNPTAFYLCAGGQPGEKLFFGSGTQLSVL.

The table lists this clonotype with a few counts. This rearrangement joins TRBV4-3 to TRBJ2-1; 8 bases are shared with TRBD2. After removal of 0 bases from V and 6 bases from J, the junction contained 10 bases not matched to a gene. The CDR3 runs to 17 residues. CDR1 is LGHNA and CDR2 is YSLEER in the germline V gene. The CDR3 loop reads CASSQDPGLGGANEQFF. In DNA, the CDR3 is TGCGCCAGCAGCCAAGACCCGGGACTAGGGGGGGCCAATGAGCAGTTCTTC.

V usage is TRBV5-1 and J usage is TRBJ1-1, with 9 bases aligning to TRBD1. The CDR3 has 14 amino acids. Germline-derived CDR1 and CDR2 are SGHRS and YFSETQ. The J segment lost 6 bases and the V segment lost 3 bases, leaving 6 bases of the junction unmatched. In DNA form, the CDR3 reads TGCGCCAGCAGCTGGGGACAGGGACGCCCTGAAGCTTTCTTT. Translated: CASSWGQGRPEAFF.

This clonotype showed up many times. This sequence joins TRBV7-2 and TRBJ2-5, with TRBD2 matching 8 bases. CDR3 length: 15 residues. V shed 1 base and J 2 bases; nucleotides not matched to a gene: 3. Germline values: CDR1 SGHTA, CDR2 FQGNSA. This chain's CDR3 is CASSLERLAQETQYF. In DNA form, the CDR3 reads TGTGCCAGCAGCTTAGAAAGACTAGCGCAAGAGACCCAGTACTTC.

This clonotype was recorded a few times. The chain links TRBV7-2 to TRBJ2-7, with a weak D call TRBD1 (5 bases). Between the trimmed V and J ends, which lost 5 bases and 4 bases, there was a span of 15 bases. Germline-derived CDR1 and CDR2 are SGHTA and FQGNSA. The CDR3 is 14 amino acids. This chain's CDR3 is CASSPRWGRYEQYF. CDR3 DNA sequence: TGTGCCAGCAGCCCGCGGTGGGGCCGATACGAGCAGTACTTC.

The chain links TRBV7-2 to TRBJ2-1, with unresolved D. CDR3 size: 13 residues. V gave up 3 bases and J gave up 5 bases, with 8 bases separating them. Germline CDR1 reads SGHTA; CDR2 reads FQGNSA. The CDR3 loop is CASSFFSDNEQFF. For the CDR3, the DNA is TGTGCCAGCAGCTTCTTTTCTGACAATGAGCAGTTCTTC.

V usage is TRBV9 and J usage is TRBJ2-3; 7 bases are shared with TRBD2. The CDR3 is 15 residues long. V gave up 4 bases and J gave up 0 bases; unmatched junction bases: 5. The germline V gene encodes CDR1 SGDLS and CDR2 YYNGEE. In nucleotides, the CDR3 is TGTGCCAGCAGCCTGCGGGAGCGGAGCACAGATACGCAGTATTTT. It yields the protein CASSLRERSTDTQYF.

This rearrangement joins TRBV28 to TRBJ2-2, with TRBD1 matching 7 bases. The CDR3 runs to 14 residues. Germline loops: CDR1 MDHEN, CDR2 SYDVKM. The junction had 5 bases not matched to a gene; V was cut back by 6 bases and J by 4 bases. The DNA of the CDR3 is TGTGCCAGCAGGGGACAGATCCTCACCGGGGAGCTGTTTTTT. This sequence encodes CASRGQILTGELFF.

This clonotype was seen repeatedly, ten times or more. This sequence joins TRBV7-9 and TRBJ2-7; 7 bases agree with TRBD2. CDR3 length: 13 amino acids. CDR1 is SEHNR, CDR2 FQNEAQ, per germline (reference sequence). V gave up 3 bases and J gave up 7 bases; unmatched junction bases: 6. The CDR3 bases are TGTGCCAGCAGCTTTCCGGGGGGTTGGGAGCAGTACTTC. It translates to CASSFPGGWEQYF.